This T cell receptor (beta chain) was recorded in a study of OX40 agonist ivuxolimab in advanced cancers. The data were produced by immunoSEQ multiplex PCR, yet TCRdb's version contains in-frame clones alone and is incomplete. The top ten clones hold under 0.2% of a sample with around 95,000 clones, 90% of them seen once. V gave up 5 bases and J gave up 3 bases, with 14 bases separating them. Germline-derived CDR1 and CDR2 are LNHDA and SQIVND (reference sequence). This CDR3 region has 15 residues. The receptor comes from an adult with an advanced solid tumor such as melanoma, head and neck, liver or kidney cancer. Sequenced material: CD4+ or CD8+ T cells sorted from blood, taken in a trial of the OX40 agonist ivuxolimab. This sequence joins TRBV19 and TRBJ2-1; maybe TRBD2 (5 bases). In DNA form, the CDR3 reads TGTGCCAGTAGTCTACCCCGGGGAGTCTACAATGAGCAGTTCTTC. Protein product: CASSLPRGVYNEQFF.